This TCR beta chain stems from a study of Graves' ophthalmopathy and Graves' hyperthyroidism (dated by TCRdb to the late 2010s). A note on the overall study: Peripheral blood was collected before any treatment was given, at the time of initial diagnosis. Once sampling was done, hyperthyroidism patients were given methimazole at a starting dose of 30 mg daily, while ophthalmopathy patients were given high-dose intravenous methylprednisolone. A discovery set of more than 90 patients (around 45 ophthalmopathy, about 55 stable hyperthyroidism) was enrolled to explore V-J signatures distinguishing ophthalmopathy from hyperthyroidism. In five to seven hyperthyroidism patients, the T-cell repertoire of thyroid tissue was compared with the T-cell repertoire of blood. In total, around 130 blood samples were TCR-sequenced: under 45 ophthalmopathy, some 80 hyperthyroidism and some 17 hyperthyroidism-to-ophthalmopathy patients. To tell Graves' ophthalmopathy apart from Graves' hyperthyroidism, and to predict which patients would progress to ophthalmopathy, the study relied on TCR beta repertoire signatures. An independent validation cohort was composed of around 19 hyperthyroidism patients and around 16 patients who later progressed from hyperthyroidism to ophthalmopathy. Results and caveats for the whole study, not just this receptor: Most expanded thyroid clonotypes with frequency above 0.001 were also detected in blood, suggesting blood repertoires may reflect the thyroid immune response. No statistical method was used to predetermine the sample size, and group allocation was not hidden from the investigators. In validation, the model predicted ophthalmopathy progression with about 71% sensitivity and around 72% specificity; roughly 11 predicted patients were CT-confirmed with GO in a median of approximately six months. Ophthalmopathy was separated from stable hyperthyroidism by the 13-signature model with about 85% sensitivity and roughly 83% specificity in cross-validation and with 80%/75% in the test set.

For repertoire sequencing, the TCR beta CDR3 regions were amplified from RNA transcripts. The first round was an RT-PCR using HTBI primers with the Qiagen OneStep RT-PCR kit, and this first round was followed by a second-round multiplex PCR, then size selection and purification. The libraries underwent paired-end sequencing with 100 bp reads on an Illumina HiSeq2000. Turning to the authors' computational methods: SOAPnuke was used to process the reads, removing any read that contained adapters or uncalled bases, had a mean Phred below 15, or lacked an exact match to the constant primer or identifier. High-quality paired reads were merged with COPE v1.2.5. Each unique nucleotide sequence was defined as a clonotype, and clonotypes were aligned to IMGT TRB V, D and J references with MiTCR v1.1. Analysis was restricted to V-J combinations with a frequency above 0.0001, which covered about 99% of repertoires. For each V-J combination, a TCR clonal expansion and chaos score was defined as the ratio of F50 clonal expansion to chaos observed in the TCRdist matrix. Welch's t-statistics and random forest were used to reduce features to about a dozen V-J combinations, which were fed into a naive Bayes classifier. Thyroid-blood repertoire similarity was quantified with the Morisita-Horn index. The public reads were run again by TCRdb, first through fastp at Q25 and then through MiXCR, and only productive beta chains were kept. Every CDR3 protein is listed once, alongside the most common genes and DNA of its rows. V and J calls and clone size were set by TCRdb, not the authors. The sample table records roughly 300,000 distinct CDR3 sequences; 15% to 20% of these occur just once. Around an eighth of the sample goes to the ten largest clones.

V sheds 2 bases and J sheds 0 bases, leaving 10 bases between their ends. The germline V gene (reference sequence) specifies GTSNPN as CDR1 and SVGIG as CDR2. The CDR3 numbers 14 residues from cysteine through phenylalanine. Of the read, only the CDR3 DNA is kept; its 42 bases are in frame from base 1. Ophthalmopathy patients were characterized by moderately to severely active disease, a Clinical Activity Score of at least 3, a NOSPECS grade of at least 4, and a disease duration under 3 months. Patients were excluded if they had other autoimmune diseases, uncontrolled infections, pregnancy or lactation. Diagnosis was based on clinical symptoms, serum thyroxine, TRAb, thyroid ultrasound and orbital computed tomography. Using Ficoll-Paque density gradient centrifugation, PBMCs were isolated from 9 to 10 ml of fresh peripheral blood. Trizol reagent was used to extract the total RNA, and its quality was then checked on an Agilent 2100 Bioanalyzer.

In this sample, this clonotype turned up many times. Its antigen specificity is not known. Base qualities are missing; no much larger clone stands one base away. The sample was peripheral blood. The TCR sequence derives from an adult man with Graves' ophthalmopathy. The rearrangement joined TRBV30 to TRBJ1-2; no confident D gene assignment can be made. The DNA sequence is given as TGTGCCTGGAGTTACGGACGAACTAACTATGGCTACACCTTC. This encodes CAWSYGRTNYGYTF.